This entry features one T cell receptor beta chain sequence. The entry originates in a study of T cell changes during pregnancy in multiple sclerosis. TCRdb keeps only in-frame clones here, not all; method: immunoSEQ multiplex PCR. The repertoire consists of 85,000 to 110,000 clones, with approximately 90% occurring once and the leading ten covering around 0.92%. The CDR3 is 13 amino acids. CDR1 and CDR2 from the germline V gene are SGHTA and FQGNSA. After removal of 5 bases from V and 5 bases from J, the junction contained 5 bases not matched to a gene. The receptor's source is a female donor with multiple sclerosis, enrolled in a pregnancy study. The V call is TRBV7-2, the J call TRBJ2-7, with 8 bases matching TRBD1. The specimen comprised peripheral blood, sampled after pregnancy. The DNA of the CDR3 is TGTGCCAGCAGCGCGGACAGGGACAACGAGCAGTACTTC. Its translation is CASSADRDNEQYF.